The 17 T cell receptor beta chains in this list originate from one sample, sequenced in a study of T cell responses to AZD1222 COVID-19 vaccine. Measured with immunoSEQ multiplex PCR; TCRdb has only the in-frame clones, and not every one. Of 110,000 to 150,000 clones listed, more than 85% were seen once; the top ten hold 5% to 5.5%. The sample consisted of peripheral blood, taken on day 0 of AZD1222 vaccination. The receptors originated from an adult in good health.

The rearrangement uses TRBV10-2 and TRBJ1-3; perhaps TRBD1 as D (6 bases). The V end was cut by 2 bases, the J end by 0 bases, with 20 bases between. Germline assignment: CDR1 WSHSY and CDR2 SAAADI. There are 19 residues in the CDR3. The CDR3 spells CASSENRAGGGHSGNTIYF. The CDR3 DNA reads as TGCGCCAGCAGTGAGAATAGGGCTGGCGGGGGCCACTCTGGAAACACCATATATTTT.

The rearrangement joins TRBV6-5 to TRBJ1-2; 9 bases agree with TRBD1. The CDR3 covers 15 residues. Germline CDR1 and CDR2: MNHEY and SVGAGI. The J segment lost 8 bases and the V segment lost 4 bases, leaving 11 bases of the junction unmatched. The CDR3 nucleotides are TGTGCCAGCAGTTCCTTGACCGGGACAGGGAGGGGCTACACCTTC. This sequence encodes CASSSLTGTGRGYTF.

This sequence joins TRBV10-1 and TRBJ1-5, with a tentative D call TRBD1 (5 bases). Deletions cut 6 bases from V and 2 bases from J, with 14 bases between. The CDR3 consists of 15 residues. CDR1 WNHNN and CDR2 SYGVQD come from the germline V gene (reference sequence). The CDR3: CASSGRGRRNQPQHF. CDR3 nucleotide sequence: TGCGCCAGCAGCGGACGGGGACGTCGCAATCAGCCCCAGCATTTT.

The rearrangement links TRBV5-1 to TRBJ2-6; D unclear. Germline V gives CDR1 SGHRS, CDR2 YFSETQ. CDR3 size: 18 residues. The V end was cut by 0 bases, the J end by 0 bases, with 13 bases between. The DNA of the CDR3 is TGCGCCAGCAGCTTGGGGCCCAGTGCCAGCTCTGGGGCCAACGTCCTGACTTTC. Its translation: CASSLGPSASSGANVLTF.

The chain carries TRBV12-3 or TRBV12-4 and TRBJ2-1, with D unclear. Trimming shortened V by 3 bases and J by 9 bases, and 9 bases separated the two germline ends. The length of the CDR3 is 12 residues. For the CDR3, the DNA is TGTGCCAGCAGTTTCCTAGTGACTGAGCAGTTCTTC. Residues: CASSFLVTEQFF.

For this clone: The junction shows a germline mismatch at one end, possibly a read error. This rearrangement joins TRBV6-1 to TRBJ2-7; 12 bases are shared with TRBD1. The CDR3 is made up of 17 amino acids. CDR1 MNHNS and CDR2 SASEGT come from the germline V gene. The CDR3 reads CASSKAGQGANGYEQYF. CDR3 sequence (DNA): TGTGCCAGCAGTAAAGCGGGACAGGGGGCTAATGGGTACGAGCAGTACTTC.

The chain carries TRBV25-1 and TRBJ2-1; possibly TRBD2 for D (5 bases). The CDR3 is 14 residues long. V shed 3 bases and J shed 3 bases, with 9 bases lying between them. Germline-derived CDR1 and CDR2 are MGHDK and SYGVNS. The CDR3 DNA is TGTGCCAGCAGTGAGAGGGAGAGCTACAATGAGCAGTTCTTC. Translating gives CASSERESYNEQFF.

This clone was picked up one time. This chain connects TRBV28 to TRBJ2-1; D unresolved. Trimming pared 7 bases from V and 5 bases from J, leaving 15 bases between. There are 14 residues in the CDR3. CDR1 is MDHEN, CDR2 SYDVKM, per germline. The CDR3 loop reads CASTLRDIDNEQFF. The CDR3 DNA reads as TGTGCCAGCACACTCAGAGATATCGACAATGAGCAGTTCTTC.

This chain joins TRBV24-1 and TRBJ2-3, with TRBD1 identical over 8 bases. CDR1 and CDR2 (germline): KGHDR, SFDVKD. The CDR3 covers 16 residues. V lost 2 bases and J lost 0; bases outside the gene matches: 3. DNA of the CDR3: TGTGCCACCAGTGATTCCCGGACAGGGAGCACAGATACGCAGTATTTT. Translated, it gives CATSDSRTGSTDTQYF.

V and J are TRBV9 and TRBJ1-2, with TRBD1 identical over 8 bases. The J segment lost 3 bases and the V segment lost 0 bases, leaving 4 bases of the junction unmatched. CDR3 size: 15 residues. Germline CDR1 reads SGDLS; CDR2 reads YYNGEE. The CDR3 sequence: CASSVVSGGDYGYTF. The DNA of the CDR3 is TGTGCCAGCAGCGTAGTCTCAGGGGGCGACTATGGCTACACCTTC.

This sequence joins TRBV9 and TRBJ1-2; D remains unclear. The CDR3 has 14 residues. V was clipped by 0 bases and J by 0 bases, with 6 bases between them. Germline V gives CDR1 SGDLS, CDR2 YYNGEE. The chain's CDR3 is CASSVEYSNYGYTF. CDR3 nucleotides: TGTGCCAGCAGCGTAGAATATTCTAACTATGGCTACACCTTC. The full variable domain, its missing parts supplied by reference TRBV9 and TRBJ1-2, is DSGVTQTPKHLITATGQRVTLRCSPRSGDLSVYWYQQSLDQGLQFLIQYYNGEERAKGNILERFSAQQFPDLHSELNLSSLELGDSALYFCASSVEYSNYGYTFGSGTRLTVV.

V and J are TRBV9 and TRBJ1-1; 9 bases fit TRBD1. Looked up from germline, CDR1 is SGDLS and CDR2 is YYNGEE. Germline trimming cut 0 bases from V and 4 bases from J; bases unmatched to any gene: 4. The CDR3 runs to 15 residues. This CDR3 reads CASSVGTGDGTEAFF. DNA for the CDR3: TGTGCCAGCAGCGTAGGGACAGGGGACGGCACTGAAGCTTTCTTT.

The rearrangement uses TRBV10-1 and TRBJ2-7; D perhaps matches TRBD1 (5 bases). Germline loops: CDR1 WNHNN, CDR2 SYGVQD (reference sequence). Trimming took 0 bases from V and 0 from J, leaving 6 bases between them. The CDR3 consists of 14 residues. The DNA of the CDR3 is TGCGCCAGCAGTGAGTCGACAGACTCCTACGAGCAGTACTTC. As protein: CASSESTDSYEQYF.

J is TRBJ1-1 and V is TRBV11-2; D remains unclear. Trimming cost V 2 bases and J 5 bases, with 6 bases left between them. In germline, CDR1 is SGHAT, CDR2 FQNNGV. The CDR3 has 12 residues. The CDR3: CASSLTGTEAFF. In DNA, the CDR3 is TGTGCCAGCAGCTTAACGGGGACTGAAGCTTTCTTT.

J is TRBJ1-1 and V is TRBV27, with a weak D call TRBD1 (5 bases). The CDR3 has 14 amino acids. In germline, CDR1 is MNHEY, CDR2 SMNVEV (reference sequence). Trimming took off 5 bases at V and 11 bases at J, with 21 bases between the two ends. The CDR3 loop is CASSPNMGGTNAFF. DNA for the CDR3: TGTGCCAGCAGTCCAAATATGGGGGGAACAAACGCTTTCTTT.

The chain is built from TRBV30 and TRBJ1-1; D gene ambiguous. This CDR3 spans 11 amino acids. Looked up from germline, CDR1 is GTSNPN and CDR2 is SVGIG (reference sequence). Trimming stripped 3 bases from V and 0 bases from J, with 2 bases between. CDR3: CAWSLNTEAFF. The DNA of the CDR3 is TGTGCCTGGAGCCTGAACACTGAAGCTTTCTTT. Supplemented by reference TRBV30 and TRBJ1-1, the full variable domain reads SQTIHQWPATLVQPVGSPLSLECTVEGTSNPNLYWYRQAAGRGLQLLFYSVGIGQISSEVPQNLSASRPQDRQFILSSKKLLLSDSGFYLCAWSLNTEAFFGQGTRLTVV.

The chain links TRBV5-6 to TRBJ2-2; no firm D call. This CDR3 is built from 16 residues. CDR1 and CDR2 from the germline V gene are SGHDT and YYEEEE. The V gene lost 0 bases and the J gene lost 0 bases, with 9 bases spanning the gap. The CDR3 protein is CASSLAGQPNTGELFF. The DNA for the CDR3 is TGTGCCAGCAGCTTGGCCGGGCAGCCGAACACCGGGGAGCTGTTTTTT.